The clone carrying this TCR beta chain was picked up many times. Its antigen is still unknown. Amplifying from RNA transcripts, the study obtained TCR beta CDR3 regions. HTBI primers primed a first-round RT-PCR, and a second-round multiplex PCR followed. TCRdb passed the multiplex PCR reads through MiXCR, listing each CDR3 protein once. The data show 500,000 to 700,000 distinct CDR3 sequences, 35% to 45% seen once. The data derive from a study of Graves' ophthalmopathy and Graves' hyperthyroidism. Study overall: Hyperthyroidism qualified as stable when ophthalmopathy did not develop within 18 months of follow-up. Broader study findings: Sensitivity of 65% to 71% and specificity of under 85% were achieved by the model that predicted ophthalmopathy progression.

The CDR3 is made up of 14 amino acids. The germline V gene has CDR1 DFQATT and CDR2 SNEGSKA (reference sequence). V shed 0 bases and J shed 8 bases, with 14 bases lying between them. This clonotype was obtained from an adult man with Graves' hyperthyroidism. The chain recombines TRBV20-1 with TRBJ1-3, with D possibly TRBD1 on 6 matching bases. The sequenced sample consisted of peripheral blood or thyroid tissue (not recorded which). This chain's CDR3 is CSARDGAGAYTIYF. The CDR3 DNA follows: TGCAGTGCTAGAGATGGCGCAGGGGCGTACACCATATATTTT.